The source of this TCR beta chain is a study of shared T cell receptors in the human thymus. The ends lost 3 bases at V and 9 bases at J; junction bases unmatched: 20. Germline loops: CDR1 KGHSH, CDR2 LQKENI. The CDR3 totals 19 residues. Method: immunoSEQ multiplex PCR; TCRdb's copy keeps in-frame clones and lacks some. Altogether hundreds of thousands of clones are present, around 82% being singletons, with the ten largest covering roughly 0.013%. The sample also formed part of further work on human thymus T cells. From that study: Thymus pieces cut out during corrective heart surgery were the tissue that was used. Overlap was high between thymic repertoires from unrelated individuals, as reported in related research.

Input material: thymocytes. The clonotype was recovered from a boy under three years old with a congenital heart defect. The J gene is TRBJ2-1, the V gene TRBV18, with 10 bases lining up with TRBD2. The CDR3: CASSPEGRDLSGRFGEQFF. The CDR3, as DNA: TGTGCCAGCTCACCGGAAGGCCGGGATCTTAGCGGGAGGTTCGGTGAGCAGTTCTTC.